Shown below are 5 T cell receptor beta chains from a single sample sequenced in a study of T cells expressing NK-cell markers. For each CDR3 protein, TCRdb gives one entry from its re-call of the 5' RACE reads, without DNA. The sample table includes hundreds of thousands of distinct CDR3 sequences. Sequenced sample: blood T cells: a sorted CD56 or NKG2C T cell subset, CD4+ or CD8+ T cells, or bulk PBMC T cells (not recorded which). These receptor sequences come from a man aged 18 to 29 in good health.

The chain joins TRBV4-2 to TRBJ1-5; TCRdb's D call, TRBD1, is unchecked because there is no DNA. The CDR3 runs to 16 residues. Germline CDR1 LGHNA, CDR2 YNFKEQ. CDR3 amino acids: CASSQVGVQGRQPQHF.

The CDR3 loop reads CASSEAALVSGDTEAFF. V usage is TRBV6-1 and J usage is TRBJ1-1; the TCRdb D gene call, TRBD1, has no DNA to confirm it. Germline-derived CDR1 and CDR2 are MNHNS and SASEGT. This CDR3 has 17 amino acids.

The chain links TRBV7-3 to TRBJ2-2; TCRdb picks TRBD1, but there is no DNA to check that call. In germline, CDR1 is SGHTA, CDR2 FQGTGA. The CDR3 loop spans 15 amino acids. CDR3 sequence reads: CASSLTGRDPGELFF.

The chain joins TRBV29-1 to TRBJ2-7; TCRdb picks TRBD1, but there is no DNA to check that call. This CDR3 is built from 14 residues. In germline, CDR1 is SQVTM, CDR2 ANQGSEA. CDR3 sequence reads: CSVARAGTGYEQYF.

CDR3 region: CSVSTGAYGYTF. The chain carries TRBV29-1 and TRBJ1-2; the D call of TRBD1 rests on TCRdb alone, since no DNA is present to check it. The CDR3 totals 12 residues. Germline CDR1 is SQVTM and CDR2 is ANQGSEA.